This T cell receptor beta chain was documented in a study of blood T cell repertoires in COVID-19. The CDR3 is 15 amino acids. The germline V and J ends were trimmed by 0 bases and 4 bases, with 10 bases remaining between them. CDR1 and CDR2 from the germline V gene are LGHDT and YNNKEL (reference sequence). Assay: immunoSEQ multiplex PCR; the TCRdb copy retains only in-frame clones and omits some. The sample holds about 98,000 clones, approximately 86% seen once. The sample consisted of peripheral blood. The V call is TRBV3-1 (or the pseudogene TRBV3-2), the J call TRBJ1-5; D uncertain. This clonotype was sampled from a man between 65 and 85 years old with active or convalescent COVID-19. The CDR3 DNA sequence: TGTGCCAGCAGCCAAGACCCTGGCCCTAATCAGCCCCAGCATTTT. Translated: CASSQDPGPNQPQHF.